This T cell receptor beta chain stems from a study of OX40 agonist ivuxolimab in advanced cancers. Background on the study: Therapy given before enrollment (anti-PD-1, anti-PD-L1 or anti-CTLA-4) was allowed, and 40% had some.

This clone appeared many times. Its antigen is not identified. This same CDR3 is encoded by further DNA sequences in the sample. The ends were cut back, 6 bases at V and 0 bases at J, with 6 bases in the middle. Germline-derived CDR1 and CDR2 are ENHRY and SYGVKD. The CDR3 totals 13 residues. Libraries were prepared by immunoSEQ multiplex PCR; TCRdb keeps only in-frame clonotypes and omits some of them. The repertoire includes about 110,000 clones, approximately 90% of them detected once, and approximately 0.49% sits in the top ten. Study results and limitations: On average, CD8+ T cells had more expanded clones than CD4+. Circulating CD4+ and CD8+ T cells showed clonal expansion by week 6 at 0.1 to 3.0 mg/kg.

The receptor was derived from an adult with an advanced solid tumor such as melanoma, head and neck, liver or kidney cancer. The source was CD4+ or CD8+ T cells sorted from blood, collected in a trial of the OX40 agonist ivuxolimab. The chain has TRBV10-3 and TRBJ1-3; possibly TRBD1 for D (5 bases). CDR3 amino acids: CAIRDSSGNTIYF. The DNA of the CDR3 is TGTGCCATCAGAGACAGCTCTGGAAACACCATATATTTT.